This T cell receptor (beta chain) derives from a study of somatic mutations in cytotoxic T cells in rheumatoid arthritis (TCRdb year 2017). Some background on the complete study: Before any treatment started and right after they were diagnosed, patients gave peripheral blood samples (approximately 33 ml EDTA). Some V beta antibody-stained T-cell populations were flow-sorted on a FACSAria II or Sony SH800 at nearly 100% purity, and sorted V beta1+ cells also underwent TCRB sequencing. In newly diagnosed rheumatoid arthritis without treatment, the study examined if expanded CD8+ T-cell clones harbor somatic mutations, relying on TCRB deep sequencing to characterize clonality. TCRB deep sequencing covered about 60 patients with rheumatoid arthritis along with under 25 healthy controls. Patient and control groups had essentially identical median ages.

Positive magnetic bead selection on an AutoMACS was used to isolate CD4+ and CD8+ cells, with flow cytometry used to check purity. After a first flow cytometry screen using a TCR V beta antibody panel, clonal expansions were characterized through TCRB deep sequencing of sorted CD8+ fractions. Peripheral blood mononuclear cells were isolated by Ficoll-Paque PLUS density gradient separation. Nucleospin Tissue or Tissue XS kits were used to extract DNA from CD4-enriched, CD8-enriched or PBMC samples, and a Qubit 2.0 fluorometer was used for quantification. Germline trimming amounts to 8 bases on V and 6 bases on J, with 17 as the count of junction bases outside the gene matches. CDR1 and CDR2, per the germline V gene, are MDHEN and SYDVKM. The CDR3 starts with the cysteine, ends with the phenylalanine, and has 17 residues. The read is trimmed to its CDR3 DNA, 51 bases read in frame from base 1. With respect to this clone: Its antigen is unknown. One base away there is no much larger clone; base qualities are not given.

Sequencing of TCRB CDR3 was done on genomic DNA with the immunoSEQ assay. The original methods were these. Published virus-specific TCRB sequences were compared with patient CD8+ clones larger than 1%, and only a few matches were found. Nothing other than productive TCRB rearrangements was included in the analyses. Clonality was calculated as a Shannon entropy-based productive clonality index, and a clone was defined by a unique TCRB CDR3 sequence. Repertoire overlap for a pair of samples was computed from each clone's template counts relative to total templates per sample. Flow cytometry-measured V-gene usage correlated with V-gene usage from TCRB sequencing, with a Spearman r of roughly 0.61. TCRdb obtained this table from immuneACCESS and retained in-frame rearrangements with V and J assigned. These tables miss some clones; where compared with another copy, unresolved V genes account for less than half of the shortfall, and the remainder is unexplained. V, J and clone size reflect that table, while D and trimming were determined from the DNA. In this sample the table shows some 10,000 clones, about 90% of which occur a single time. The top ten hold roughly 13% of the sample.

Study-wide findings and limitations: The largest CD8+ clone made up more than 20% of CD8+ cells in about an eighth of the roughly 65 patients, and blood and synovial fluid shared several identical CD8+ TCRB sequences. There was no significant difference in CD8+ T-cell clonality between rheumatoid arthritis patients and age-matched healthy controls. The expanded CD8+ clones had unknown antigen targets, and not appearing in virus-specific databases did not rule out that they were virus-specific. In patients, CD8+ clonality rose with age (Spearman r ≈ 0.49), which was not the case in healthy controls. No adjustment for multiple comparisons was made for the slight TRBV07 underrepresentation in patients.

The sequencing sample was made of CD8+ T cells sorted from blood. This clonotype was sampled from a woman aged 18-29 years with rheumatoid arthritis. In this chain, TRBV28 is recombined with TRBJ2-1, with 9 junctional bases fitting TRBD1. The CDR3: CASSLPLGTGRFNEQFF. The nucleotide sequence reads as follows: TGTGCCAGCTCGCTGCCCCTCGGGACAGGGCGGTTCAATGAGCAGTTCTTC. The variable domain in full, with residues beyond the CDR3 obtained from the reference TRBV28 and TRBJ2-1 genes, is DVKVTQSSRYLVKRTGEKVFLECVQDMDHENMFWYRQDPGLGLRLIYFSYDVKMKEKGDIPEGYSVSREKKERFSLILESASTNQTSMYLCASSLPLGTGRFNEQFFGPGTRLTVL.